These 30 T cell receptor beta chains were sequenced from one sample in a study of blood T cell repertoires in COVID-19. Using immunoSEQ multiplex PCR, the repertoire was profiled, and TCRdb retains in-frame clones only, with some absent. The sample lists about 270,000 clones, over 75% occurring once. Input material: peripheral blood. The receptors were sampled from a woman aged 70 to 79 with acute or convalescent COVID-19.

CDR3 sequence (DNA): TGTGCCAGCAGCTTAGACGGCGGCGCTGAAGCTTTCTTT. It yields the protein CASSLDGGAEAFF. V and J are TRBV7-2 and TRBJ1-1; the D is unclear. Trimming removed 1 base from V and 6 bases from J, with 9 bases in between. This CDR3 has 13 residues. The germline V gene encodes CDR1 SGHTA and CDR2 FQGNSA.

The chain is built from TRBV4-1 and TRBJ1-4, with a possible D match to TRBD1 (6 bases). Germline V CDR1 and CDR2: MGHRA, YSYEKL. The germline V and J ends were trimmed by 1 base and 8 bases, with 23 bases remaining between them. The CDR3 contains 18 residues. CDR3 bases: TGCGCCAGCAGCCAAGGAGTTTTCGGGGAGGGGGTACGGGAAAAACTGTTTTTT. Residues: CASSQGVFGEGVREKLFF.

Written as DNA, the CDR3 is TGCGCCAGCAGGAGGAATGGGACAGGGGAGGAAGATCAGCCCCAGCATTTT. Protein product: CASRRNGTGEEDQPQHF. The chain has TRBV10-1 and TRBJ1-5, with TRBD1 identical over 10 bases. CDR1 and CDR2 from the germline V gene are WNHNN and SYGVQD (reference sequence). The CDR3 sequence is 17 residues long. The V gene end was trimmed by 6 bases and the J gene end by 5 bases; junction bases not matched to a gene: 13.

The chain employs TRBV29-1 and TRBJ1-1; D is unclear. The CDR3 is made up of 12 amino acids. Germline V lookup: CDR1 SQVTM, CDR2 ANQGSEA. DNA for the CDR3: TGCAGTGCAAACCAGATGAACACTGAAGCTTTCTTT. It codes for CSANQMNTEAFF.

V usage is TRBV18 and J usage is TRBJ2-1; 7 positions agree with TRBD2. Germline V gene lookup returns CDR1 KGHSH and CDR2 LQKENI. The CDR3 runs to 15 residues. Unmatched junction bases numbered 11, after V lost 5 bases and J lost 7 bases. Here the CDR3 reads CASSKVLAAPNEQFF. The CDR3 DNA reads as TGTGCCAGCTCAAAGGTGCTAGCGGCCCCAAATGAGCAGTTCTTC.

This clone was seen a few times. The V and J genes are TRBV7-9 and TRBJ2-7; unclear D gene. The V gene lost 6 bases and the J gene lost 7 bases, with 13 bases spanning the gap. Germline CDR1 is SEHNR and CDR2 is FQNEAQ (reference sequence). The CDR3 is 12 residues long. Written as DNA, the CDR3 is TGTGCCAGCAGTATTGACACTCCGGAGCAGTACTTC. Translating it yields CASSIDTPEQYF.

The chain carries TRBV27 and TRBJ1-2; 7 nucleotides line up with TRBD1. Germline loops: CDR1 MNHEY, CDR2 SMNVEV (reference sequence). J gave up 4 bases and V 6 bases, and 5 bases lay outside the gene matches. CDR3 length: 13 amino acids. In DNA form, the CDR3 reads TGTGCCAGCAGAAGACAGGGTACCTATGGCTACACCTTC. This sequence encodes CASRRQGTYGYTF.

The DNA of the CDR3 is TGTGCCAGCAGTCTTCAAACAGGGTTGGGAAACACCATATATTTT. It translates to CASSLQTGLGNTIYF. The rearrangement joins TRBV28 to TRBJ1-3, with a weak D call TRBD1 (6 bases). Per germline, CDR1 MDHEN and CDR2 SYDVKM. V dropped 5 bases and J dropped 4 bases, with 15 bases sitting between them. The CDR3 covers 15 residues.

This clone was counted a single time. The V gene is TRBV7-3, the J gene TRBJ1-2; 8 bases line up with TRBD1. Germline V gene sequence: CDR1 SGHTA, CDR2 FQGTGA. This CDR3 is built from 13 residues. The V and J ends lost 5 bases and 7 bases, in that order; junction bases with no gene match: 6. The CDR3 nucleotides are TGTGCCAGCAGCCTGGGACAGGCTGCTGGCTACACCTTC. It codes for CASSLGQAAGYTF.

In its sample, this clone was seen a few times. The chain combines TRBV6-5 with TRBJ1-2; D gene uncertain. The germline CDR1 and CDR2 sequences are MNHEY and SVGAGI. V lost 4 bases, J lost 1 base, and 13 bases lay in between. This CDR3 is 15 amino acids long. Here the CDR3 reads CASSLRSTVNYGYTF. CDR3 nucleotide sequence: TGTGCCAGCAGTTTACGGTCAACTGTTAACTATGGCTACACCTTC.

The count of this clone is one. The rearrangement joins TRBV23-1 to TRBJ2-7; 7 bases line up with TRBD1. TRBV23-1 counts as an open reading frame of uncertain function. Trimming cost V 8 bases and J 2 bases; bases outside gene matches: 12. This CDR3 has 15 amino acids. DNA of the CDR3: TGCGCCAGCCGCCCCGACAGGGAAACCCCCTACGAGCAGTACTTC. As protein: CASRPDRETPYEQYF.

The chain combines TRBV7-9 with TRBJ1-3; weak D call: TRBD1 (6 bases). CDR3 size: 14 residues. V lost 3 bases and J lost 4, with 10 bases in between. Germline V CDR1 and CDR2: SEHNR, FQNEAQ (reference sequence). CDR3 nucleotides: TGTGCCAGCAGCTTTTCAGGGGCCGGAAACACCATATATTTT. Translating gives CASSFSGAGNTIYF.

This clone has only a few counts. This sequence joins TRBV15 and TRBJ2-7; TRBD2 agrees at 12 bases. The CDR3 has 15 amino acids. Germline values: CDR1 LNHNV, CDR2 YYDKDF (reference sequence). V shed 5 bases, J shed 6 bases, and the junction held 8 bases outside the gene matches. The CDR3 is CATSPRLAGALEQYF. In DNA, the CDR3 is TGTGCCACCAGCCCCCGACTAGCGGGGGCTCTCGAGCAGTACTTC. Combining the CDR3 with reference TRBV15 and TRBJ2-7 gives the whole variable domain DAMVIQNPRYQVTQFGKPVTLSCSQTLNHNVMYWYQQKSSQAPKLLFHYYDKDFNNEADTPDNFQSRRPNTSFCFLDIRSPGLGDTAMYLCATSPRLAGALEQYFGPGTRLTVT.

The V and J genes are TRBV3-1 (or the pseudogene TRBV3-2) and TRBJ2-7, with TRBD1 as a possible D gene (6 bases). Germline V gene lookup returns CDR1 LGHDT and CDR2 YNNKEL (reference sequence). This CDR3 has 12 residues. Trimming removed 4 bases from V and 6 bases from J, with 10 bases in between. CDR3 loop: CASSLTGREQYF. CDR3 DNA sequence: TGTGCCAGCAGCCTCACAGGGCGCGAGCAGTACTTC.

The sample holds a few counts of this clone. The chain is built from TRBV9 and TRBJ1-4; D is undetermined. V shed 4 bases and J shed 8 bases, with 12 bases lying between them. The CDR3 extends over 13 amino acids. The germline CDR1 and CDR2 sequences are SGDLS and YYNGEE. Here the CDR3 reads CASSPGGQEKLFF. Here the CDR3 DNA reads TGTGCCAGCAGCCCGGGAGGTCAAGAAAAACTGTTTTTT.

The chain carries TRBV5-1 and TRBJ1-2; D perhaps matches TRBD1 (6 bases). Germline lookup yields CDR1 SGHRS and CDR2 YFSETQ. V was trimmed by 4 bases and J by 11 bases, leaving 18 bases between them. The CDR3 has 13 residues. The CDR3 nucleotides read TGCGCCAGCAGCGCAGGGGAGGGGTGGAAGTACACCTTC. Its translation: CASSAGEGWKYTF.

CDR3 nucleotide sequence: TGTGCCAGCAGCATACGCCCCCGACAGAGCTCCTACGAGCAGTACTTC. Translating it yields CASSIRPRQSSYEQYF. The chain uses TRBV5-6 and TRBJ2-7; tentative D call: TRBD1 (5 bases). Per germline, CDR1 SGHDT and CDR2 YYEEEE. The V and J ends lost 4 bases and 0 bases respectively, with 17 bases between them. The CDR3 loop spans 16 amino acids.

The gene calls are TRBV7-3 and TRBJ2-2; a weak D match, TRBD2 (6 bases). The CDR3 consists of 17 residues. Germline CDR1 is SGHTA and CDR2 is FQGTGA. Trimming left V 3 bases short and J 7 bases short, with 21 bases between. The CDR3 DNA is TGTGCCAGCAGCTTGGGCACCCACGGGAGAGTAGGCGGGGAGCTGTTTTTT. It encodes CASSLGTHGRVGGELFF. Drawing the rest from reference TRBV7-3 and TRBJ2-2, the complete variable domain is GAGVSQTPSNKVTEKGKYVELRCDPISGHTALYWYRQSLGQGPEFLIYFQGTGAADDSGLPNDRFFAVRPEGSVSTLKIQRTERGDSAVYLCASSLGTHGRVGGELFFGEGSRLTVL.

This clone has a handful of counts. The DNA for the CDR3 is TGTGCCATCAGTGGACAGCCATATGGCTACACCTTC. Its translation is CAISGQPYGYTF. This chain connects TRBV10-3 to TRBJ1-2, with D tentatively TRBD1 (5 bases). This CDR3 region has 12 residues. V shed 4 bases and J shed 5 bases, with 8 bases lying between them. Germline V lookup: CDR1 ENHRY, CDR2 SYGVKD.

This chain connects TRBV5-1 to TRBJ2-2, with D possibly matching TRBD1 (5 bases). Germline lookup yields CDR1 SGHRS and CDR2 YFSETQ. The CDR3 length is 16 residues. Between the trimmed V and J ends, which lost 4 bases and 0 bases, there was a span of 13 bases. Written as DNA, the CDR3 is TGCGCCAGCAGCCCCCAAACGACAGCGAACACCGGGGAGCTGTTTTTT. It specifies CASSPQTTANTGELFF.

This chain links TRBV18 with TRBJ1-1; 8 bases agree with TRBD1. Germline values: CDR1 KGHSH, CDR2 LQKENI. V lost 6 bases and J lost 3; bases outside the gene matches: 9. CDR3 length equals 15 residues. CDR3 in DNA: TGTGCCAGCTCGCTCGTCACAGGGGGGGACACTGAAGCTTTCTTT. It is translated as CASSLVTGGDTEAFF.

The rearrangement links TRBV5-1 to TRBJ2-1; TRBD1 aligns across 10 bases. V lost 4 bases to trimming and J lost 6 bases; unmatched junction nucleotides: 7. The CDR3 runs to 15 residues. Germline assignment: CDR1 SGHRS and CDR2 YFSETQ. CDR3 bases: TGCGCCAGCAGCCAAGGACAGGGGGGAATCAATGAGCAGTTCTTC. Its translation is CASSQGQGGINEQFF.

The chain has TRBV6-6 and TRBJ1-4; D is perhaps TRBD1 (6 bases). V was clipped by 6 bases and J by 2 bases, with 13 bases between them. The CDR3 is 15 residues long. Germline assignment: CDR1 MNHNY and CDR2 SVGAGI (reference sequence). The CDR3 sequence is CASRPPGATNEKLFF. CDR3 DNA: TGTGCCAGCAGGCCCCCAGGGGCGACTAATGAAAAACTGTTTTTT.

The rearrangement joins TRBV2 to TRBJ1-1; unclear D gene. The CDR3 is 14 residues long. The germline V gene has CDR1 SNHLY and CDR2 FYNNEI. V shed 3 bases and J shed 3 bases, with 11 bases lying between them. The CDR3 protein is CASSDGVYDTEAFF. CDR3 nucleotide sequence: TGTGCCAGCAGTGACGGGGTATATGACACTGAAGCTTTCTTT. Filled out from reference TRBV2 and TRBJ1-1, the complete variable domain reads EPEVTQTPSHQVTQMGQEVILRCVPISNHLYFYWYRQILGQKVEFLVSFYNNEISEKSEIFDDQFSVERPDGSNFTLKIRSTKLEDSAMYFCASSDGVYDTEAFFGQGTRLTVV.

This rearrangement joins TRBV5-1 to TRBJ2-2, with 9 bases lining up with TRBD2. V dropped 2 bases and J dropped 5; count of bases not matched to a gene: 4. From germline, CDR1 is SGHRS and CDR2 YFSETQ. The CDR3 length is 15 residues. The CDR3 sequence: CASSFGGGETGELFF. The DNA of the CDR3 is TGCGCCAGCAGCTTTGGCGGGGGGGAGACCGGGGAGCTGTTTTTT.

A few counts support this clone. The chain's CDR3 is CASSLDRGQDQPQHF. CDR3 in DNA: TGTGCCAGCAGCTTGGACAGGGGGCAGGATCAGCCCCAGCATTTT. The chain recombines TRBV5-4 with TRBJ1-5, with 9 bases fitting TRBD1. Germline CDR1 reads SGHNT; CDR2 reads YYREEE (reference sequence). V trimming: 0 bases; J trimming: 5 bases; junction bases outside the gene matches: 3. This CDR3 has 15 residues.

The chain links TRBV12-3 or TRBV12-4 to TRBJ1-1; 7 bases are a match to TRBD1. This CDR3 has 13 amino acids. V lost 4 bases to trimming and J lost 9 bases; unmatched junction nucleotides: 8. The CDR3: CASSYHGQAKAFF. CDR3 in DNA: TGTGCCAGCAGTTACCATGGACAGGCAAAAGCTTTCTTT.

The chain uses TRBV19 and TRBJ1-6; 9 nucleotides match TRBD1. With 6 bases clipped from V and 2 bases from J, the junction kept 14 bases outside the gene matches. Germline V gene lookup returns CDR1 LNHDA and CDR2 SQIVND (reference sequence). The CDR3 contains 19 residues. The CDR3 reads CASRLTGQGRSAYNSPLHF. The CDR3 DNA reads TGTGCCAGTAGACTGACGGGACAGGGAAGAAGCGCCTATAATTCACCCCTCCACTTT.

This rearrangement joins TRBV11-2 to TRBJ2-7; maybe TRBD2 (6 bases). Germline values: CDR1 SGHAT, CDR2 FQNNGV. The CDR3 extends over 14 amino acids. The ends were cut back, 4 bases at V and 6 bases at J, with 16 bases in the middle. CDR3 sequence: CASSSVGGGTEQYF. CDR3 bases: TGTGCCAGCAGCTCAGTTGGGGGAGGAACCGAGCAGTACTTC.

The rearrangement links TRBV2 to TRBJ1-6; unclear D gene. This CDR3 spans 14 amino acids. Trimming stripped 8 bases from V and 1 base from J, with 9 bases between. CDR1 and CDR2 (germline): SNHLY, FYNNEI. The CDR3 protein is CASLGVSYNSPLHF. In nucleotides, the CDR3 is TGTGCCAGCCTCGGGGTATCCTATAATTCACCCCTCCACTTT.